The rows below give T cell receptor beta chains drawn from one sample of a study of T-cell reconstitution after alpha-beta-depleted transplantation in children. TCRdb called the PCR reads again in MiXCR, with one record for every CDR3 protein. The sample lists about 540,000 distinct CDR3 sequences; around 17% were seen once. The sequencing used PBMCs from the stem cell graft donor, collected from the stem cell graft. Receptors originate from a human donor who donated a stem cell graft to a child with acute lymphoblastic leukemia. CDR3s include the opening cysteine and the closing phenylalanine or tryptophan. Each record gives: J gene, D gene, V gene, clone size, CDR3 DNA, CDR3 protein. D genes are given only for firm matches. Clone size appears in some rows only: once, few, many, or a class for an expanded clone.

j_gene: TRBJ1-2; d_gene: .; v_gene: TRBV6-2/TRBV6-3; abundance: few; CDR3nt: TGTGCCAGCAGTTACGAATTACAGAAGATAAACTATGGCTACACCTTC; CDR3aa: CASSYELQKINYGYTF
j_gene: TRBJ1-5; d_gene: .; v_gene: TRBV20-1; abundance: few; CDR3nt: TGCAGTGCCCGAAACCCGGGACGTGGGGGCAATCAGCCCCAGCATTTT; CDR3aa: CSARNPGRGGNQPQHF
j_gene: TRBJ2-7; d_gene: .; v_gene: TRBV30; abundance: .; CDR3nt: TGTGCCTGGAGCGACAGCCTTTCCTACGAGCAGTACTTC; CDR3aa: CAWSDSLSYEQYF
j_gene: TRBJ2-7; d_gene: .; v_gene: TRBV5-6; abundance: .; CDR3nt: TGTGCCAGCAGCTTCTTACAGGCCCACGAGCAGTACTTC; CDR3aa: CASSFLQAHEQYF
j_gene: TRBJ2-1; d_gene: TRBD1; v_gene: TRBV9; abundance: .; CDR3nt: TGTGCCAGCAGTGGCACAGGGGTCGGGCAGTTCTTC; CDR3aa: CASSGTGVGQFF
j_gene: TRBJ2-1; d_gene: .; v_gene: TRBV19; abundance: few; CDR3nt: TGTGCCAGTAGCCCCTCACTGATCAATGAGCAGTTCTTC; CDR3aa: CASSPSLINEQFF
j_gene: TRBJ1-1; d_gene: .; v_gene: TRBV5-1; abundance: many; CDR3nt: TGCGCCAGCAGCTTGGTCCTGAACACTGAAGCTTTCTTT; CDR3aa: CASSLVLNTEAFF
j_gene: TRBJ1-4; d_gene: .; v_gene: TRBV29-1; abundance: .; CDR3nt: TGCAGCGTGGGTCGCGGGGGAAAACTGTTTTTT; CDR3aa: CSVGRGGKLFF
j_gene: TRBJ2-1; d_gene: TRBD2; v_gene: TRBV20-1; abundance: .; CDR3nt: TGCAGTGCTGTGACTAGCGGGAGATCCTACAGTGAGCAGTTCTTC; CDR3aa: CSAVTSGRSYSEQFF
j_gene: TRBJ1-2; d_gene: TRBD1; v_gene: TRBV27; abundance: few; CDR3nt: TGTGCCACCTATCAGGGGGTTGGGCACTATGGCTACACCTTC; CDR3aa: CATYQGVGHYGYTF
j_gene: TRBJ1-1; d_gene: .; v_gene: TRBV6-1; abundance: .; CDR3nt: TGTGCCAGCAGTGAAGGATCGCTCGGCACTGAAGCTTTCTTT; CDR3aa: CASSEGSLGTEAFF
j_gene: TRBJ2-2; d_gene: TRBD1; v_gene: TRBV5-4; abundance: few; CDR3nt: TGTGCCAGCAGCTTTCCCGGGACAGCCAACACCGGGGAGCTGTTTTTT; CDR3aa: CASSFPGTANTGELFF
j_gene: TRBJ1-1; d_gene: .; v_gene: TRBV7-2; abundance: many; CDR3nt: TGTGCCAGCAGCTTAGTGGGGCAGGGGAACACTGAAGCTTTCTTT; CDR3aa: CASSLVGQGNTEAFF
j_gene: TRBJ2-5; d_gene: .; v_gene: TRBV4-1; abundance: .; CDR3nt: TGCGCCAGCAGCCGCATAGGACAAGAGACCCAGTACTTC; CDR3aa: CASSRIGQETQYF
j_gene: TRBJ1-3; d_gene: .; v_gene: TRBV27; abundance: .; CDR3nt: TGTGCCAGCAGCCGGGGGCGGGGAAACACCATATATTTT; CDR3aa: CASSRGRGNTIYF
j_gene: TRBJ2-2; d_gene: .; v_gene: TRBV12-3/TRBV12-4; abundance: .; CDR3nt: TGTGCCAGCAGTTTAGCGCTGAGGGGGCTAGCGGCGAACACCGGGGAGCTGTTTTTT; CDR3aa: CASSLALRGLAANTGELFF
j_gene: TRBJ2-1; d_gene: .; v_gene: TRBV7-7; abundance: .; CDR3nt: TGTGCCAGCAGCTTACTATATCAGGCCAATGAGCAGTTCTTC; CDR3aa: CASSLLYQANEQFF
j_gene: TRBJ2-1; d_gene: .; v_gene: TRBV11-2; abundance: .; CDR3nt: TGTGCCAGCAGCTTAGATCCCCAGAGGCCGGCCGCGACAGGGGCGGGAGGGTTCTTC; CDR3aa: CASSLDPQRPAATGAGGFF
j_gene: TRBJ2-3; d_gene: .; v_gene: TRBV24-1; abundance: .; CDR3nt: TGTGCCACCAGTGATCCTCAGGGGCCTGATACGCAGTATTTT; CDR3aa: CATSDPQGPDTQYF
j_gene: TRBJ2-3; d_gene: TRBD1; v_gene: TRBV5-1; abundance: many; CDR3nt: TGCGCCAGCAGCCTTACAGGGGCAGATACGCAGTATTTT; CDR3aa: CASSLTGADTQYF
j_gene: TRBJ2-7; d_gene: TRBD2; v_gene: TRBV6-1; abundance: .; CDR3nt: TGTGCCAGCAGCCGGGGACTAGCGGGACCCTCGGAGCAGTACTTC; CDR3aa: CASSRGLAGPSEQYF
j_gene: TRBJ2-3; d_gene: .; v_gene: TRBV30; abundance: .; CDR3nt: TGTGCCTGGATACCTGGTTCAGATACGCAGTATTTT; CDR3aa: CAWIPGSDTQYF
j_gene: TRBJ2-3; d_gene: TRBD2; v_gene: TRBV18; abundance: few; CDR3nt: TGTGCCAGCTCACCACGTCGCGGGAGGCCAGATACGCAGTATTTT; CDR3aa: CASSPRRGRPDTQYF
j_gene: TRBJ2-1; d_gene: .; v_gene: TRBV27; abundance: many; CDR3nt: TGTGCCAGCAACCACGGGGGAATCGATGAGCAGTTCTTC; CDR3aa: CASNHGGIDEQFF
j_gene: TRBJ2-5; d_gene: .; v_gene: TRBV4-1; abundance: .; CDR3nt: TGCGCCAGCAGCCAAGGTCAGGGGTTGCGGGAGACCCAGTACTTC; CDR3aa: CASSQGQGLRETQYF
j_gene: TRBJ2-1; d_gene: .; v_gene: TRBV5-1; abundance: many; CDR3nt: TGCGCCAGCAAACGAGCGGCATCCTACAATGAGCAGTTCTTC; CDR3aa: CASKRAASYNEQFF
j_gene: TRBJ2-3; d_gene: TRBD1; v_gene: TRBV12-5; abundance: .; CDR3nt: TGTGCTAGTGGTTTGGCCGGGACAGACCTCACAGATACGCAGTATTTT; CDR3aa: CASGLAGTDLTDTQYF
j_gene: TRBJ2-3; d_gene: .; v_gene: TRBV7-9; abundance: .; CDR3nt: TGTGCCAGCAGCTCCTCCTTGGATACGCAGTATTTT; CDR3aa: CASSSSLDTQYF
j_gene: TRBJ2-6; d_gene: TRBD2; v_gene: TRBV5-1; abundance: few; CDR3nt: TGCGCCAGCAGCTTGGCTTCGACTAGCAGCTCTGGGGCCAACGTCCTGACTTTC; CDR3aa: CASSLASTSSSGANVLTF
j_gene: TRBJ2-7; d_gene: TRBD2; v_gene: TRBV9; abundance: .; CDR3nt: TGTGCCAGCAGCGTAGAGGCTAGCGGGACCGGTGAGCAGTACTTC; CDR3aa: CASSVEASGTGEQYF
j_gene: TRBJ1-1; d_gene: TRBD1; v_gene: TRBV4-1; abundance: .; CDR3nt: TGCGCCAGCAGCCAAGCGGCAGGGGGCCATAGGGCTTTCTTT; CDR3aa: CASSQAAGGHRAFF
j_gene: TRBJ2-7; d_gene: TRBD1; v_gene: TRBV27; abundance: .; CDR3nt: TGTGCCAGCAGCGAGCACAGGGGGCATTACGAGCAGTACTTC; CDR3aa: CASSEHRGHYEQYF